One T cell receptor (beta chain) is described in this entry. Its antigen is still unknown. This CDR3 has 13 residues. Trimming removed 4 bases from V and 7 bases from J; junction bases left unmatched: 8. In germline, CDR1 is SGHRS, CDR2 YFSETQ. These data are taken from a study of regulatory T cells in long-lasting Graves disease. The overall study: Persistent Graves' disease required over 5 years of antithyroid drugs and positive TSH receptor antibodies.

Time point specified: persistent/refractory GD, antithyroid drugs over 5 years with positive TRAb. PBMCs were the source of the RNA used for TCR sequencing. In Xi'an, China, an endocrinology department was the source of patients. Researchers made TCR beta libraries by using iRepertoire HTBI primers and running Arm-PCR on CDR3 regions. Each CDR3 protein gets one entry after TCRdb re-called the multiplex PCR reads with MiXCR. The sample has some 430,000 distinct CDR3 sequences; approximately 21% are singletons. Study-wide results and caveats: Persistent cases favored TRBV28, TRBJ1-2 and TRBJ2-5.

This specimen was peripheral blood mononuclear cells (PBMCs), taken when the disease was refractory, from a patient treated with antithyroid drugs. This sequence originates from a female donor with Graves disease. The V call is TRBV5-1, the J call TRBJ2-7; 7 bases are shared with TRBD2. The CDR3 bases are TGCGCCAGCAGCCGAACAGCGGGACCAGAGCAGTACTTC. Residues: CASSRTAGPEQYF. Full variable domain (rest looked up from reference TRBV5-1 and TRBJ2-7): KAGVTQTPRYLIKTRGQQVTLSCSPISGHRSVSWYQQTPGQGLQFLFEYFSETQRNKGNFPGRFSGRQFSNSRSEMNVSTLELGDSALYLCASSRTAGPEQYFGPGTRLTVT.